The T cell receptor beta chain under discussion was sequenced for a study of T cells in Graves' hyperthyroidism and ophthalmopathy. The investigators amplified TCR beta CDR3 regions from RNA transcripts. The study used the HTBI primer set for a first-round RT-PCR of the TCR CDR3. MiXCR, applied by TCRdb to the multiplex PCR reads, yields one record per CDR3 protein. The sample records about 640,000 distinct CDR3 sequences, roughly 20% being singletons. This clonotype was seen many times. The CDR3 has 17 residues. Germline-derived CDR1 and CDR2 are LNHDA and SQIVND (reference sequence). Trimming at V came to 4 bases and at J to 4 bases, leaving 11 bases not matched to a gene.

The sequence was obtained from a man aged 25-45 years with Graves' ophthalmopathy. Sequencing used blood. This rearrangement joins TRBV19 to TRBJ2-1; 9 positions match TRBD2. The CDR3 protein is CASSKVSGSGPYNEQFF. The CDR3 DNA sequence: TGTGCCAGTAGTAAGGTTAGCGGGAGCGGTCCTTACAATGAGCAGTTCTTC.